This T cell receptor (beta chain) appears in the sequencing data of a study of cytomegalovirus exposure and HLA in healthy donors. Study-wide findings and caveats: Altogether, about 160 TCR beta chains were recorded as cytomegalovirus-associated. A later analysis found common viral pathogens apparently linked to several of the most significant clusters. TCR beta V- and J-gene trimming, according to a later analysis, was linked to a missense DCLRE1C variant.

This clone was counted only a few times. What it binds is not known. PCR used 60 Vbeta primers and 13 Jbeta primers. Profiling relied on immunoSEQ multiplex PCR, and the TCRdb table lists in-frame clones only, not all of them. The sample holds more than 90,000 clones; just over 75% are singletons and the top ten take approximately 0.56%. The TCR sequence derives from a man in his thirties or forties in good health and CMV-seronegative. Sequenced: PBMCs.

CDR3 loop: CASRGTGNSPLHF. In DNA, the CDR3 is TGTGCCAGCAGAGGGACAGGGAATTCACCCCTCCACTTT. The J gene is TRBJ1-6, the V gene TRBV6-1, with 9 bases matching TRBD1. Germline CDR1 and CDR2: MNHNS and SASEGT. V shed 6 bases, J shed 7 bases, and the junction held 1 base outside the gene matches. CDR3 length equals 13 residues.